This TCR beta chain originates from a study of blood T cell repertoires in COVID-19. Whole-study context: Samples representing acute and convalescent COVID-19 were sourced from the United States, Italy and Spain. PBMCs, B-cell-depleted T cells, or T cells provided the cDNA or gDNA that made up the material.

Original processing notes: Researchers report that nucleated cell counts were estimated from reference gene primer amplification. TCRdb's table, derived via immunoSEQ multiplex PCR, lists solely in-frame clones and lacks some. V, J and clone size are taken as reported in that table, and D and trimming were inferred from the DNA itself. The sample consists of about 300,000 clones, around 89% of them appearing once. With 4 bases clipped from V and 7 bases from J, the junction kept 13 bases outside the gene matches. The CDR3 length is 16 residues. Germline lookup yields CDR1 MGHDK and CDR2 SYGVNS. The chain couples TRBV25-1 to TRBJ1-5, with TRBD1 identical over 7 bases. The sequence came from a man aged 18 to 30 who had recovered from COVID-19. The sequenced material came from peripheral blood. CDR3: CASSGTGGHGGQPQHF. CDR3 nucleotide sequence: TGTGCCAGCAGTGGGACAGGCGGACACGGCGGGCAGCCCCAGCATTTT.